This T cell receptor (beta chain) was recovered during a study of human T cells and chemical hapten exposure. Study in general: Weekly diphenylcyclopropenone doses were given to patients' scalps across the roughly 25-week study.

V lost 5 bases to trimming and J lost 4 bases, with 9 bases between them. The CDR3 is made up of 12 amino acids. The V gene's germline CDR1 is MNHEY and CDR2 SVGEGT. TCRdb ran MiXCR on the RACE reads and lists one entry per CDR3 protein. The sample has 45,000 to 60,000 distinct CDR3 sequences; approximately 9.8% are singletons. The time point was: pre-sensitization, week 0. Documented treatment: therapeutic diphenylcyclopropenone sensitization with weekly scalp DPC. Patch tests were applied only after blood draws. The chain is built from TRBV6-2 or TRBV6-3 and TRBJ2-7; no definite D call. This clonotype was obtained from a woman between 40 and 50 years old with alopecia areata. Some clones in this sample may be carry-over from other donors' samples. The sequenced sample was whole blood, obtained in connection with sensitization to the hapten diphenylcyclopropenone (DPC). The chain's CDR3 is CASSRNSYEQYF. Written as DNA, the CDR3 is TGTGCCAGCAGTCGAAATAGTTACGAGCAGTACTTC.